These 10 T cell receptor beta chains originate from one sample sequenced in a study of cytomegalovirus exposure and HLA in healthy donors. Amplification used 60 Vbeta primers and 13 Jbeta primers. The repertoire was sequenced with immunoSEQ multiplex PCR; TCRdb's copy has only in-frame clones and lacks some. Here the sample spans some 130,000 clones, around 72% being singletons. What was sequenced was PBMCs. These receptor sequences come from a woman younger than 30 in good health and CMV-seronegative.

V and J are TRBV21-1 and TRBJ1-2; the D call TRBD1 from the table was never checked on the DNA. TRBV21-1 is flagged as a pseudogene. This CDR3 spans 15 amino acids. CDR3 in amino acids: CASSKRRQTNYGYTF. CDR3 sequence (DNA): TGTGCCAGCAGCAAACGAAGACAGACTAACTATGGCTACACCTTC.

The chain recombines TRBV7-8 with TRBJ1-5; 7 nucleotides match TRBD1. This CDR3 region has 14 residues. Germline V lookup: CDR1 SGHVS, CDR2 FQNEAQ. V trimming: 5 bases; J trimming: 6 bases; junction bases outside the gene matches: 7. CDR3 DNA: TGTGCCAGCAGCCCAAGGCAGGGGGTTCAGCCCCAGCATTTT. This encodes CASSPRQGVQPQHF.

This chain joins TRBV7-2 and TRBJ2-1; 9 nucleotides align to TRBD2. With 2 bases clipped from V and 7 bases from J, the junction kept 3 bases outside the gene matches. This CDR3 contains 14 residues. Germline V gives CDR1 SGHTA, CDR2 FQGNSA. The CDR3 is CASSLSSGRNEQFF. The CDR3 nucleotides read TGTGCCAGCAGCTTAAGTAGCGGGAGAAATGAGCAGTTCTTC. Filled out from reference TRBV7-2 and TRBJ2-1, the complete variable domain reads GAGVSQSPSNKVTEKGKDVELRCDPISGHTALYWYRQSLGQGLEFLIYFQGNSAPDKSGLPSDRFSAERTGGSVSTLTIQRTQQEDSAVYLCASSLSSGRNEQFFGPGTRLTVL.

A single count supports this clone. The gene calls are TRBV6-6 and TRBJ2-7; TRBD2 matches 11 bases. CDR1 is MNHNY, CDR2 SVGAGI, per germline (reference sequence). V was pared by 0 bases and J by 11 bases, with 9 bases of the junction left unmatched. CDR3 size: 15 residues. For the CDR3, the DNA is TGTGCCAGCAGTTACTCAGGAGGTAGCGGGAGGGTGGAGTACTTC. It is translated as CASSYSGGSGRVEYF.

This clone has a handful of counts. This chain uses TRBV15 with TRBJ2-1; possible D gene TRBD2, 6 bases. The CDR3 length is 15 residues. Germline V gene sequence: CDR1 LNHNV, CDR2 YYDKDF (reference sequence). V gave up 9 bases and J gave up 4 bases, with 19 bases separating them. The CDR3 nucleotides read TGTGCCACTAGCCCCGGTGAGGGAGGATACAATGAGCAGTTCTTC. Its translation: CATSPGEGGYNEQFF.

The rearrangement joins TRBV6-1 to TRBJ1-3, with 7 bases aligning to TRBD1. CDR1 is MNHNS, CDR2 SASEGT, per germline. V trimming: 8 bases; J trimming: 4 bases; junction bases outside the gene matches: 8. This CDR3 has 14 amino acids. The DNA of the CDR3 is TGTGCCAGCGACAGGGCGGCGAAAGGAAACACCATATATTTT. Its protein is CASDRAAKGNTIYF.

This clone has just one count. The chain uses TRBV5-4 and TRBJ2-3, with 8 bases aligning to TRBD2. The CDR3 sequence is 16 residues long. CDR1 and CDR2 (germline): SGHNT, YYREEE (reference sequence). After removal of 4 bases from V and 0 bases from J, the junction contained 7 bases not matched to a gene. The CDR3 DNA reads TGTGCCAGCAGCCCGCAGCGGGAGAGTAGCACAGATACGCAGTATTTT. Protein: CASSPQRESSTDTQYF.

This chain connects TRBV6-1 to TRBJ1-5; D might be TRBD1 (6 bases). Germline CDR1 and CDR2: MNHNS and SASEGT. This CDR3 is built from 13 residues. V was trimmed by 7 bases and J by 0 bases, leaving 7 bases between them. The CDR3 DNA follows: TGTGCCAGCATACAGGGTAGCAATCAGCCCCAGCATTTT. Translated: CASIQGSNQPQHF.

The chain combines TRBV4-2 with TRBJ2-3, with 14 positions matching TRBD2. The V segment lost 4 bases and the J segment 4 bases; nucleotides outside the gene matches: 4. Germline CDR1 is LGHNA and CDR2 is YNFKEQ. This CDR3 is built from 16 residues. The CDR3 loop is CASSRGLAGGPDTQYF. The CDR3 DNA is TGTGCCAGCAGCCGTGGACTAGCGGGAGGCCCAGATACGCAGTATTTT.

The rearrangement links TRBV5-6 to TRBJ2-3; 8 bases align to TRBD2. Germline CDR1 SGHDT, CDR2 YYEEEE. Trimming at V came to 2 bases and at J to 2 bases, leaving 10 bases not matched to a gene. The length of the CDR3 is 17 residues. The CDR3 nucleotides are TGTGCCAGCAGCTTTGGATCCGGGACTAGAAACACAGATACGCAGTATTTT. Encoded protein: CASSFGSGTRNTDTQYF.